Sequencing of this T cell receptor (beta chain) was carried out in a study of T cells in localized non-small cell lung cancer. Germline V gene lookup returns CDR1 SGDLS and CDR2 YYNGEE. With 7 bases removed from V and 9 bases from J, the gap between germline ends came to 19 bases. The CDR3 loop spans 13 amino acids. Only in-frame clones appear in the TCRdb table, and some are missing; sequencing was by immunoSEQ multiplex PCR. The sample records thousands of clones, more than 20% being singletons. Concerning this clone: Its specificity is unknown.

General study findings and limits: The appearance of a median roughly 61 of the top 100 tumor clones was seen in adjacent lung.

The source is a female donor older than 55 with stage I lung adenocarcinoma. The chain recombines TRBV9 with TRBJ1-2; no clear D. This material consisted of lung tumor tissue, taken before any cancer treatment. The CDR3 is CASREGLDKSYTF. As DNA, the CDR3 is TGTGCCAGCCGCGAGGGCCTAGACAAGAGCTACACCTTC.